What follows are 15 T cell receptor beta chains derived from one specimen sequenced in a study of blood T cells in healthy people across ages. Primers used in a second PCR of about 7 to 11 cycles were a sample-barcoded 5' primer and a J-beta primer mix. TCRdb re-called the 5' RACE reads through MiXCR, storing one row per CDR3 protein. Of 650,000 to 800,000 distinct CDR3 sequences listed, about 42% are singletons. Sequenced sample: blood. These receptors were taken from a man in his 60s in good health.

As regards this clonotype: A junction end diverges from the germline sequence, so it may reflect a read error. V gene TRBV7-2 combines with J gene TRBJ2-1, with D perhaps being TRBD1 or TRBD2 (6 bases each). Germline V gives CDR1 SGHTA, CDR2 FQGNSA. The length of the CDR3 is 15 residues. The CDR3 coding sequence is TGTGCCAGCAGCTTAAGTCTCTGGGGGGACAATGAGCAGCTCTTC. Translating it yields CASSLSLWGDNEQLF.

This clonotype was detected only a few times. J is TRBJ1-6 and V is TRBV27, with a possible D match to TRBD1 (5 bases). Trimming cost V 7 bases and J 0 bases, with 19 bases left between them. In germline, CDR1 is MNHEY, CDR2 SMNVEV (reference sequence). This CDR3 contains 18 residues. CDR3: CASTSLRQTSSYNSPLHF. CDR3 in DNA: TGTGCCAGCACTTCCCTTCGACAGACTAGCTCCTATAATTCACCCCTCCACTTT.

This clonotype appeared a few times. This chain uses TRBV7-2 with TRBJ2-1, with 9 bases aligning to TRBD1. CDR3 length equals 16 residues. CDR1 is SGHTA and CDR2 is FQGNSA in the germline V gene. V shed 1 base, J shed 4 bases, and the junction held 5 bases outside the gene matches. CDR3: CASSLVLGTGYNEQFF. Written as DNA, the CDR3 is TGTGCCAGCAGCTTAGTTTTAGGGACAGGGTACAATGAGCAGTTCTTC.

This chain joins TRBV28 and TRBJ2-5; 7 positions agree with TRBD1. The germline gives CDR1 MDHEN, CDR2 SYDVKM. The CDR3 loop spans 15 amino acids. J lost 5 bases, V lost 2 bases, and 8 bases had no gene match. CDR3 protein: CASSLRGTARETQYF. Here the CDR3 DNA reads TGTGCCAGCAGTTTAAGGGGGACAGCTAGGGAGACCCAGTACTTC. Drawing the rest from reference TRBV28 and TRBJ2-5, the complete variable domain is DVKVTQSSRYLVKRTGEKVFLECVQDMDHENMFWYRQDPGLGLRLIYFSYDVKMKEKGDIPEGYSVSREKKERFSLILESASTNQTSMYLCASSLRGTARETQYFGPGTRLLVL.

This clonotype was seen only a few times. The V and J genes are TRBV4-3 and TRBJ1-1, with D unclear. Looked up from germline, CDR1 is LGHNA and CDR2 is YSLEER. Trimming removed 0 bases from V and 2 bases from J, with 7 bases in between. This CDR3 has 14 residues. The CDR3 DNA is TGCGCCAGCAGCCAAGATAGGTCCAACACTGAAGCTTTCTTT. The encoded protein is CASSQDRSNTEAFF.

The chain links TRBV4-3 to TRBJ1-6; 7 nucleotides align to TRBD1. CDR3 length: 16 residues. J lost 8 bases, V lost 2 bases, and 9 bases had no gene match. Germline values: CDR1 LGHNA, CDR2 YSLEER. The CDR3 loop reads CASSQTYRGAYSPLHF. CDR3 nucleotide sequence: TGCGCCAGCAGCCAAACCTACAGGGGTGCGTATTCACCCCTCCACTTT.

This clonotype was seen only a few times. The chain uses TRBV20-1 and TRBJ2-3, with TRBD1 matching over 12 bases. Germline V gene data show CDR1 as DFQATT and CDR2 as SNEGSKA (reference sequence). V trimming: 6 bases; J trimming: 3 bases; junction bases outside the gene matches: 16. CDR3 length: 18 amino acids. CDR3 amino acids: CSATGQGAQRSPTDTQYF. CDR3 bases: TGCAGTGCCACGGGACAGGGGGCGCAAAGGTCCCCAACAGATACGCAGTATTTT.

Concerning this clonotype itself: One end of the junction fails to match germline, which may point to a read error. The chain carries TRBV24-1 and TRBJ2-3; 7 bases map to TRBD1. This CDR3 has 13 amino acids. CDR1 KGHDR and CDR2 SFDVKD come from the germline V gene. The CDR3 protein is CTTSEGARDTQYF. DNA for the CDR3: TGTACCACCAGTGAGGGGGCTCGAGATACGCAGTATTTT.

The V call is TRBV12-3 or TRBV12-4, the J call TRBJ1-5; possible D gene TRBD1, 6 bases. The CDR3 runs 17 residues. V lost 2 bases, J lost 0 bases, and 14 bases lay in between. The CDR3 bases are TGTGCCAGCAGTTTAAGGGAGGACAGATATAGCAATCAGCCCCAGCATTTT. Residues: CASSLREDRYSNQPQHF.

V usage is TRBV7-8 and J usage is TRBJ2-1, with a weak D call TRBD2 (5 bases). Trimming left V 5 bases short and J 3 bases short, with 11 bases between. The CDR3 is 14 residues long. In germline, CDR1 is SGHVS, CDR2 FQNEAQ. CDR3 protein: CASSEYRDYNEQFF. CDR3 bases: TGTGCCAGCAGCGAATACCGGGACTACAATGAGCAGTTCTTC.

There are many counts of this clonotype. The chain links TRBV20-1 to TRBJ2-7; D unresolved. The germline V and J ends were trimmed by 4 bases and 5 bases, with 18 bases remaining between them. CDR1 and CDR2 (germline): DFQATT, SNEGSKA (reference sequence). This CDR3 has 14 residues. The chain's CDR3 is CSAIPEGAVDEQYF. DNA for the CDR3: TGCAGTGCTATCCCCGAAGGAGCCGTGGACGAGCAGTACTTC.

The gene calls are TRBV6-2 or TRBV6-3 and TRBJ1-1, with unresolved D. Germline V gives CDR1 MNHEY, CDR2 SVGEGT. The CDR3 contains 12 residues. The V gene lost 6 bases and the J gene lost 7 bases, with 12 bases spanning the gap. The CDR3 DNA follows: TGTGCCAGCAGCCCGGACGTAGGTGAAGCTTTCTTT. Amino acid sequence: CASSPDVGEAFF.

This clonotype was counted a few times. The chain is built from TRBV30 and TRBJ2-3; D possibly corresponds to TRBD1 (5 bases). This CDR3 has 12 residues. Germline loops: CDR1 GTSNPN, CDR2 SVGIG (reference sequence). Trimming pared 2 bases from V and 5 bases from J, leaving 8 bases between. CDR3 in amino acids: CAWSQGVDTQYF. In DNA form, the CDR3 reads TGTGCCTGGAGTCAGGGTGTAGATACGCAGTATTTT. Full variable domain (missing parts from reference TRBV30 and TRBJ2-3): SQTIHQWPATLVQPVGSPLSLECTVEGTSNPNLYWYRQAAGRGLQLLFYSVGIGQISSEVPQNLSASRPQDRQFILSSKKLLLSDSGFYLCAWSQGVDTQYFGPGTRLTVL.

This clonotype has a count of ten or more. This chain links TRBV20-1 with TRBJ1-2; D is undetermined. Germline CDR1 DFQATT, CDR2 SNEGSKA (reference sequence). V was clipped by 3 bases and J by 4 bases, with 6 bases between them. The CDR3 is made up of 11 amino acids. The CDR3 loop is CSASGSYGYTF. The CDR3 coding sequence is TGCAGTGCTAGTGGGTCCTATGGCTACACCTTC.

This clonotype was counted many times. J is TRBJ2-5 and V is TRBV5-1, with unresolved D. The germline gives CDR1 SGHRS, CDR2 YFSETQ. The ends were cut back, 5 bases at V and 2 bases at J, with 7 bases in the middle. CDR3 length: 12 residues. The DNA for the CDR3 is TGCGCCAGCAGGGGCCTACAAGAGACCCAGTACTTC. This encodes CASRGLQETQYF.